These T cell receptor beta chains were read from a single sample in a study of shared clonotypes between healthy human individuals. Libraries were prepared by immunoSEQ multiplex PCR; TCRdb keeps only in-frame clonotypes and omits some of them. The sample lists 1.5 million to 2.5 million clones, about 95% occurring once. The sample comprised naive CD8+ T cells sorted from blood. These receptors were obtained from a man aged 18-30 years in good health. The CDR3 runs from the conserved cysteine through the conserved F or W. A D gene is named only where the DNA matches it firmly. Not every row has a clone size; where given, it reads once, few, many or a size class.

d_call: -
j_call: TRBJ2-3
clone_size: -
v_call: TRBV27
cdr3_nt: TGTGCCAGCAGTGACTGGACCACAGATACGCAGTATTTT
cdr3_aa: CASSDWTTDTQYF

d_call: -
j_call: TRBJ1-5
clone_size: -
v_call: TRBV5-6
cdr3_nt: TGTGCCAGCAGCTTAGGAGGGGGAGGTCAGCCCCAGCATTTT
cdr3_aa: CASSLGGGGQPQHF

d_call: TRBD1
j_call: TRBJ1-2
clone_size: -
v_call: TRBV19
cdr3_nt: TGTGCCAGTAGTATCGACCGCCTTAGCCCAAACGACAGGGTTCGCTATGGCTACACCTTC
cdr3_aa: CASSIDRLSPNDRVRYGYTF

d_call: -
j_call: TRBJ2-1
clone_size: once
v_call: TRBV28
cdr3_nt: TGTGCCAGCAGTTTGTTCCGGACGGAACCTTACAATGAGCAGTTCTTC
cdr3_aa: CASSLFRTEPYNEQFF

d_call: -
j_call: TRBJ2-7
clone_size: once
v_call: TRBV9
cdr3_nt: TGTGCCAGCAGCGTAGCCCCAGGGTTATACTACGAGCAGTACTTC
cdr3_aa: CASSVAPGLYYEQYF

d_call: -
j_call: TRBJ2-7
clone_size: -
v_call: TRBV19
cdr3_nt: TGTGCCAGTAGTCCAGGACAGAACTACGAGCAGTACTTC
cdr3_aa: CASSPGQNYEQYF

d_call: -
j_call: TRBJ2-7
clone_size: -
v_call: TRBV29-1
cdr3_nt: TGCAGCGTCACCCGGGGGGGCAGGGGGCACGAGCAGTACTTC
cdr3_aa: CSVTRGGRGHEQYF

d_call: TRBD2
j_call: TRBJ2-1
clone_size: -
v_call: TRBV28
cdr3_nt: TGTGCCAGCAGTCTTAGCGGGGGGAACAATGAGCAGTTCTTC
cdr3_aa: CASSLSGGNNEQFF

d_call: TRBD2
j_call: TRBJ2-5
clone_size: once
v_call: TRBV5-6
cdr3_nt: TGTGCCAGCAGCTGGACTAGCGTGATAGAGACCCAGTACTTC
cdr3_aa: CASSWTSVIETQYF

d_call: -
j_call: TRBJ1-2
clone_size: -
v_call: TRBV29-1
cdr3_nt: TGCAGCGTTGACGCCGGGACTTCCGAACATGGCTACACCTTC
cdr3_aa: CSVDAGTSEHGYTF

d_call: -
j_call: TRBJ1-1
clone_size: -
v_call: TRBV7-9
cdr3_nt: TGTGCCAGTAAGTCTAACACTGAAGCTTTCTTT
cdr3_aa: CASKSNTEAFF

d_call: -
j_call: TRBJ2-7
clone_size: -
v_call: TRBV4-3
cdr3_nt: TGCGCCAGCAGCCAAGTTTTGGAGGGCTCCTACGAGCAGTACTTC
cdr3_aa: CASSQVLEGSYEQYF

d_call: TRBD1
j_call: TRBJ2-5
clone_size: -
v_call: TRBV5-1
cdr3_nt: TGCGCCAGCAGACTGACAGGGATGGAGACCCAGTACTTC
cdr3_aa: CASRLTGMETQYF

d_call: -
j_call: TRBJ2-7
clone_size: -
v_call: TRBV27
cdr3_nt: TGTGCCAGCAGTTTGGGGGCTCCGGGCGAGCAGTACTTC
cdr3_aa: CASSLGAPGEQYF

d_call: -
j_call: TRBJ1-5
clone_size: -
v_call: TRBV10-1
cdr3_nt: TGCGCCAGGGCGGCCTGTGATCAGCCCCAGCATTTT
cdr3_aa: CARAACDQPQHF

d_call: TRBD1
j_call: TRBJ1-6
clone_size: -
v_call: TRBV27
cdr3_nt: TGTGCCAGCAGTTCGGGGACAGGGTACTATAATTCACCCCTCCACTTT
cdr3_aa: CASSSGTGYYNSPLHF

d_call: TRBD2
j_call: TRBJ2-7
clone_size: few
v_call: TRBV2
cdr3_nt: TGTGCCAGCAGTGAAGGGACTAGCGGAACCTACGAGCAGTACTTC
cdr3_aa: CASSEGTSGTYEQYF

d_call: TRBD2
j_call: TRBJ2-1
clone_size: once
v_call: TRBV13
cdr3_nt: TGTGCCAGCAGCGGGACTAGCGGATACAATGAGCAGTTCTTC
cdr3_aa: CASSGTSGYNEQFF

d_call: -
j_call: TRBJ2-7
clone_size: -
v_call: TRBV4-1
cdr3_nt: TGCGCCAGCAGCCCAGGTAGTCCCGAGCAGTACTTC
cdr3_aa: CASSPGSPEQYF

d_call: -
j_call: TRBJ2-4
clone_size: -
v_call: TRBV7-6
cdr3_nt: TGTGCCAGCAGCGCTGCTGGTGGGGCCGGGGACATTCAGTACTTC
cdr3_aa: CASSAAGGAGDIQYF

d_call: -
j_call: TRBJ1-2
clone_size: -
v_call: TRBV27
cdr3_nt: TGTGCCAGCAGCCCCGGGGGTTATGGCTACACCTTC
cdr3_aa: CASSPGGYGYTF

d_call: TRBD1
j_call: TRBJ1-1
clone_size: -
v_call: TRBV19
cdr3_nt: TGTGCCAGTAGCGTACTCCGGGACAGCTTGAACACTGAAGCTTTCTTT
cdr3_aa: CASSVLRDSLNTEAFF

d_call: -
j_call: TRBJ2-7
clone_size: once
v_call: TRBV4-3
cdr3_nt: TGCGCCAGCAGCCAACACGTAGGTTACGAGCAGTACTTC
cdr3_aa: CASSQHVGYEQYF

d_call: TRBD2
j_call: TRBJ2-3
clone_size: -
v_call: TRBV10-2
cdr3_nt: TGCGCCAGCAGTGAGTCGATCATCAGCGGGGGGGAAAGGGATACGCAGTATTTT
cdr3_aa: CASSESIISGGERDTQYF

d_call: -
j_call: TRBJ2-6
clone_size: -
v_call: TRBV7-9
cdr3_nt: TGTGCCAGCAGTTGGGCTTACTCCCAATCTGGGGCCAACGTCCTGACTTTC
cdr3_aa: CASSWAYSQSGANVLTF

d_call: -
j_call: TRBJ2-5
clone_size: -
v_call: TRBV5-6
cdr3_nt: TGTGCCAGCAGCTTGGATGGGGTGTCCGTCGAGACCCAGTACTTC
cdr3_aa: CASSLDGVSVETQYF

d_call: -
j_call: TRBJ2-2
clone_size: -
v_call: TRBV4-1
cdr3_nt: TGCGCCAGCAGCCTTAGATCCGGGACGGCGAGCGGGGAGCTGTTTTTT
cdr3_aa: CASSLRSGTASGELFF

d_call: -
j_call: TRBJ2-1
clone_size: -
v_call: TRBV2
cdr3_nt: TGTGCCAGCAGTGAAAGGCGAGTGGGCGAGCAGTTCTTC
cdr3_aa: CASSERRVGEQFF